This paragraph reports one T cell receptor (beta chain). Its target is unknown. The PCR employed 60 Vbeta primers together with 13 Jbeta primers. Generated by immunoSEQ multiplex PCR, the TCRdb table keeps only in-frame clones and is missing some. The sample has some 200,000 clones, roughly 80% seen once. V lost 5 bases and J lost 5, with 18 bases in between. There are 15 residues in the CDR3. From germline, CDR1 is WNHNN and CDR2 SYGVQD (reference sequence). This sample is part of a study of cytomegalovirus exposure and HLA in healthy donors. Study conclusions and caveats: Diagnosis of cytomegalovirus status made by the classifier reportedly showed high specificity and sensitivity. In a later analysis, TCR beta V- and J-gene trimming was associated with a missense DCLRE1C variant. Across HLA loci, a later analysis found differing TCR association rates, with DRB1 most and HLA-C fewest.

Source material: PBMCs. The sequence was obtained from a woman in her 50s in good health and CMV-seropositive. The rearrangement links TRBV10-1 to TRBJ2-5, with D possibly TRBD2 on 5 matching bases. CDR3 bases: TGCGCCAGCAGTCGGGGTGACACGGAGAGGGAGACCCAGTACTTC. It encodes CASSRGDTERETQYF.